These T cell receptor beta chains were read from a single sample in a study of cytomegalovirus exposure and HLA in healthy donors. Clones were sequenced by immunoSEQ multiplex PCR, and TCRdb holds only the in-frame ones, with some missing. Of under 300,000 clones in the sample, about 86% were seen once. Specimen: PBMCs. These receptors all come from a woman aged 25 to 39 in good health and CMV-seropositive. Each CDR3 is given with its conserved first and last residue. Fields, in order: V gene, D gene, J gene, clone size, CDR3 protein, CDR3 DNA. The D gene is left open where the match is weak. Size is stated for part of the rows, as once, few or many counts, or as a class when the clone is expanded.

v_call: TRBV5-6; d_call: NA; j_call: TRBJ2-2; clone_size: NA; cdr3_aa: CASSLAGVTGELFF; cdr3_nt: TGTGCCAGCAGCTTGGCGGGGGTCACCGGGGAGCTGTTTTTT
v_call: TRBV11-1; d_call: NA; j_call: TRBJ2-3; clone_size: NA; cdr3_aa: CASSFDGSTDTQYF; cdr3_nt: TGTGCCAGCAGCTTCGACGGGAGCACAGATACGCAGTATTTT
v_call: TRBV19; d_call: TRBD1; j_call: TRBJ2-7; clone_size: NA; cdr3_aa: CASSHPGQGLSYEQYF; cdr3_nt: TGTGCCAGTAGTCACCCCGGACAGGGCCTCTCCTACGAGCAGTACTTC
v_call: TRBV4-2; d_call: TRBD1; j_call: TRBJ2-1; clone_size: NA; cdr3_aa: CASSQENRGLINEQFF; cdr3_nt: TGTGCCAGCAGCCAAGAGAATAGGGGGCTGATCAATGAGCAGTTCTTC
v_call: TRBV29-1; d_call: TRBD2; j_call: TRBJ2-7; clone_size: NA; cdr3_aa: CSARGGQGFEQYF; cdr3_nt: TGCAGCGCACGGGGGGGTCAGGGGTTCGAGCAGTACTTC
v_call: TRBV15; d_call: TRBD2; j_call: TRBJ2-5; clone_size: NA; cdr3_aa: CATSRDSRGQETQYF; cdr3_nt: TGTGCCACCAGCAGAGATTCGCGGGGGCAAGAGACCCAGTACTTC
v_call: TRBV13; d_call: NA; j_call: TRBJ2-7; clone_size: NA; cdr3_aa: CASSLRYEQYF; cdr3_nt: TGTGCCAGCAGCTTGCGGTACGAGCAGTACTTC
v_call: TRBV9; d_call: NA; j_call: TRBJ1-3; clone_size: NA; cdr3_aa: CASSKDTLGNTIYF; cdr3_nt: TGTGCCAGCAGCAAAGACACGCTTGGAAACACCATATATTTT
v_call: TRBV4-1; d_call: NA; j_call: TRBJ1-4; clone_size: once; cdr3_aa: CASSQWPRLNEKLFF; cdr3_nt: TGCGCCAGCAGCCAATGGCCCAGACTTAATGAAAAACTGTTTTTT
v_call: TRBV29-1; d_call: NA; j_call: TRBJ2-3; clone_size: NA; cdr3_aa: CSVVLLGDSTDTQYF; cdr3_nt: TGCAGCGTTGTTCTCCTAGGGGATTCCACAGATACGCAGTATTTT
v_call: TRBV20-1; d_call: NA; j_call: TRBJ2-5; clone_size: NA; cdr3_aa: CSASSQETQYF; cdr3_nt: TGCAGTGCTAGCAGCCAAGAGACCCAGTACTTC
v_call: TRBV7-8; d_call: NA; j_call: TRBJ1-1; clone_size: NA; cdr3_aa: CASGGGAEAFF; cdr3_nt: TGTGCCAGCGGGGGAGGGGCTGAAGCTTTCTTT
v_call: TRBV14; d_call: NA; j_call: TRBJ1-5; clone_size: NA; cdr3_aa: CASSQDKGGPQHF; cdr3_nt: TGTGCCAGCAGCCAAGATAAAGGGGGGCCCCAGCATTTT
v_call: TRBV4-1; d_call: NA; j_call: TRBJ2-1; clone_size: NA; cdr3_aa: CASSQDWPGADEQFF; cdr3_nt: TGCGCCAGCAGCCAAGATTGGCCAGGGGCGGATGAGCAGTTCTTC
v_call: TRBV27; d_call: TRBD2; j_call: TRBJ2-1; clone_size: NA; cdr3_aa: CASSFKGSSGISYNEQFF; cdr3_nt: TGTGCCAGCAGTTTTAAGGGTTCTAGCGGGATATCCTACAATGAGCAGTTCTTC
v_call: TRBV6-5; d_call: NA; j_call: TRBJ2-3; clone_size: once; cdr3_aa: CASAYADYRDTQYF; cdr3_nt: TGTGCCAGCGCCTACGCAGACTACCGGGATACGCAGTATTTT
v_call: TRBV29-1; d_call: NA; j_call: TRBJ1-2; clone_size: few; cdr3_aa: CSVLSGRPFYGYTF; cdr3_nt: TGCAGCGTTCTATCGGGTCGCCCTTTCTATGGCTACACCTTC
v_call: TRBV29-1; d_call: NA; j_call: TRBJ2-7; clone_size: NA; cdr3_aa: CSVTENVGEQYF; cdr3_nt: TGCAGCGTAACGGAGAATGTGGGCGAGCAGTACTTC
v_call: TRBV18; d_call: NA; j_call: TRBJ1-2; clone_size: once; cdr3_aa: CASSGGQGSIYGYTF; cdr3_nt: TGTGCCAGCTCCGGGGGTCAGGGATCTATCTATGGCTACACCTTC
v_call: TRBV4-1; d_call: TRBD2; j_call: TRBJ2-7; clone_size: NA; cdr3_aa: CASSLGLAGSIEQYF; cdr3_nt: TGCGCCAGCAGCCTAGGACTAGCGGGGTCTATTGAGCAGTACTTC
v_call: TRBV30; d_call: NA; j_call: TRBJ2-5; clone_size: NA; cdr3_aa: CAWSSSETQYF; cdr3_nt: TGTGCCTGGAGTTCTTCAGAGACCCAGTACTTC
v_call: TRBV5-1; d_call: TRBD2; j_call: TRBJ2-2; clone_size: NA; cdr3_aa: CASSLGVGGPTGELFF; cdr3_nt: TGCGCCAGCAGCTTGGGTGTGGGAGGGCCCACCGGGGAGCTGTTTTTT
v_call: TRBV5-4; d_call: TRBD2; j_call: TRBJ2-5; clone_size: NA; cdr3_aa: CASSFALAGQETQYF; cdr3_nt: TGTGCCAGCAGCTTTGCACTAGCGGGCCAAGAGACCCAGTACTTC
v_call: TRBV29-1; d_call: NA; j_call: TRBJ2-5; clone_size: NA; cdr3_aa: CSCSVIQETQYF; cdr3_nt: TGCAGCTGTTCAGTGATCCAAGAGACCCAGTACTTC
v_call: TRBV7-8; d_call: NA; j_call: TRBJ1-1; clone_size: NA; cdr3_aa: CASSPDGGLASTEAFF; cdr3_nt: TGTGCCAGCAGCCCAGACGGGGGGCTGGCGAGCACTGAAGCTTTCTTT
v_call: TRBV2; d_call: NA; j_call: TRBJ1-2; clone_size: NA; cdr3_aa: CASERMGQGPYGYTF; cdr3_nt: TGTGCCAGCGAGAGGATGGGGCAGGGGCCTTATGGCTACACCTTC
v_call: TRBV7-9; d_call: NA; j_call: TRBJ2-1; clone_size: NA; cdr3_aa: CASSPQTLYNEQFF; cdr3_nt: TGTGCCAGCAGCCCGCAGACTCTCTACAATGAGCAGTTCTTC
v_call: TRBV28; d_call: TRBD2; j_call: TRBJ2-1; clone_size: NA; cdr3_aa: CASSPGFLAEYNEQFF; cdr3_nt: TGTGCCAGCAGTCCCGGTTTCCTAGCGGAGTACAATGAGCAGTTCTTC
v_call: TRBV7-9; d_call: TRBD1; j_call: TRBJ1-2; clone_size: few; cdr3_aa: CASSGTEYGYTF; cdr3_nt: TGTGCCAGCAGCGGGACAGAGTATGGCTACACCTTC
v_call: TRBV5-6; d_call: NA; j_call: TRBJ1-1; clone_size: NA; cdr3_aa: CASSFQGTEAFF; cdr3_nt: TGTGCCAGCAGCTTTCAGGGTACTGAAGCTTTCTTT
v_call: TRBV10-3; d_call: TRBD1; j_call: TRBJ2-7; clone_size: NA; cdr3_aa: CAIRPRKETGPTYEQYF; cdr3_nt: TGTGCCATCCGACCGCGCAAAGAGACAGGGCCCACCTACGAGCAGTACTTC
v_call: TRBV19; d_call: TRBD1; j_call: TRBJ1-1; clone_size: NA; cdr3_aa: CASSTTGGVTEAFF; cdr3_nt: TGTGCCAGTAGTACTACAGGGGGAGTTACTGAAGCTTTCTTT
v_call: TRBV9; d_call: TRBD1; j_call: TRBJ1-2; clone_size: NA; cdr3_aa: CASSETTGNYGYTF; cdr3_nt: TGTGCCAGCAGCGAGACGACAGGGAACTATGGCTACACCTTC
v_call: TRBV11-2; d_call: TRBD2; j_call: TRBJ2-7; clone_size: NA; cdr3_aa: CASSLSSGNHEQYF; cdr3_nt: TGTGCCAGCAGCTTATCTAGCGGGAACCACGAGCAGTACTTC
v_call: TRBV7-7; d_call: TRBD2; j_call: TRBJ2-7; clone_size: NA; cdr3_aa: CASSLAGTYEQYF; cdr3_nt: TGTGCTAGCAGTCTAGCGGGAACCTACGAGCAGTACTTC
v_call: TRBV18; d_call: NA; j_call: TRBJ1-2; clone_size: NA; cdr3_aa: CASSATDSYGYTF; cdr3_nt: TGTGCCAGCTCGGCCACCGACAGCTATGGCTACACCTTC
v_call: TRBV30; d_call: NA; j_call: TRBJ1-1; clone_size: NA; cdr3_aa: CAWSVRADYTEAFF; cdr3_nt: TGTGCCTGGAGTGTACGGGCGGACTACACTGAAGCTTTCTTT
v_call: TRBV15; d_call: NA; j_call: TRBJ2-3; clone_size: NA; cdr3_aa: CATSRARGPTDTQYF; cdr3_nt: TGTGCCACCAGCAGAGCGCGCGGCCCCACAGATACGCAGTATTTT
v_call: TRBV4-2; d_call: TRBD1; j_call: TRBJ2-7; clone_size: NA; cdr3_aa: CASSRYGGTGGSQASYEQYF; cdr3_nt: TGTGCCAGCAGCCGGTATGGCGGGACAGGGGGTTCCCAAGCCTCCTACGAGCAGTACTTC
v_call: TRBV5-8; d_call: TRBD1; j_call: TRBJ1-2; clone_size: NA; cdr3_aa: CASSRRGTGLFYGYTF; cdr3_nt: TGTGCCAGCAGCCGACGCGGGACAGGGCTTTTCTATGGCTACACCTTC
v_call: TRBV7-7; d_call: NA; j_call: TRBJ1-1; clone_size: NA; cdr3_aa: CASSPREVLNTEAFF; cdr3_nt: TGTGCCAGCAGCCCCCGTGAGGTGTTGAACACTGAAGCTTTCTTT
v_call: TRBV18; d_call: TRBD2; j_call: TRBJ2-5; clone_size: NA; cdr3_aa: CASQPGGQETQYF; cdr3_nt: TGTGCCAGCCAACCGGGAGGTCAAGAGACCCAGTACTTC
v_call: TRBV7-9; d_call: NA; j_call: TRBJ2-3; clone_size: NA; cdr3_aa: CASSSQTSLTDTQYF; cdr3_nt: TGTGCCAGCAGCTCCCAGACTAGTCTCACAGATACGCAGTATTTT
v_call: TRBV6-6; d_call: NA; j_call: TRBJ2-7; clone_size: NA; cdr3_aa: CAIKTGTDSYEQYF; cdr3_nt: TGTGCCATTAAGACCGGGACTGATTCCTACGAGCAGTACTTC
v_call: TRBV11-3; d_call: TRBD2; j_call: TRBJ2-5; clone_size: NA; cdr3_aa: CASRPAGDQETQYF; cdr3_nt: TGTGCCAGCAGACCTGCGGGGGACCAAGAGACCCAGTACTTC
v_call: TRBV5-1; d_call: TRBD2; j_call: TRBJ2-7; clone_size: NA; cdr3_aa: CASGPGLAGGAPEQYF; cdr3_nt: TGCGCCAGCGGACCGGGACTAGCGGGAGGAGCTCCCGAGCAGTACTTC
v_call: TRBV6-5; d_call: NA; j_call: TRBJ2-7; clone_size: NA; cdr3_aa: CASSSTGPYEQYF; cdr3_nt: TGTGCCAGCAGTTCTACAGGTCCTTACGAGCAGTACTTC
v_call: TRBV5-6; d_call: TRBD1; j_call: TRBJ2-7; clone_size: NA; cdr3_aa: CASSAGTGRPYEQYF; cdr3_nt: TGTGCCAGCAGCGCTGGGACAGGGCGCCCCTACGAGCAGTACTTC